These 29 T cell receptor beta chains were sequenced from one sample in a study of CD8+ T cells in alopecia areata (dated by TCRdb to the late 2010s). Receptor amplification or capture employed the immunoSEQ multiplex PCR assay. RNA was extracted from all samples and reverse transcribed into cDNA as template for TCR sequencing. In its TCRdb copy, this immuneACCESS table keeps in-frame sequences only and misses some clones. Where compared with another copy, unresolved V genes explain less than half of these, and the others have no known cause. This sample gives 150,000 to 200,000 clones in total; 55% of them show up just once. The ten largest account for over 4% of the sample. Sequencing was performed on CD4+ T cells sorted from blood. The receptors were gathered from a human donor in good health.

This clone was detected a few times. The rearrangement joins TRBV6-5 to TRBJ2-3; D is unresolved. Per germline, CDR1 MNHEY and CDR2 SVGAGI. Trimming removed 6 bases at V and 0 bases at J, with 13 bases between. CDR3 length: 15 residues. As DNA, the CDR3 is TGTGCCAGCAGCAGGAAACTCACTAGCACAGATACGCAGTATTTT. It translates to CASSRKLTSTDTQYF.

The CDR3 nucleotides read TGCGCCAGCAGCCAAGTCCCACCCCCCCAGGGGTATGGCTACACCTTC. It yields the protein CASSQVPPPQGYGYTF. The chain combines TRBV4-1 with TRBJ1-2; D is possibly TRBD1 (6 bases). The length of the CDR3 is 16 residues. Trimming pared 1 base from V and 5 bases from J, leaving 17 bases between. Germline V gene lookup returns CDR1 MGHRA and CDR2 YSYEKL.

This clone appeared a single time. This chain uses TRBV2 with TRBJ2-2; 11 bases are shared with TRBD2. J gave up 4 bases and V 6 bases, and 1 base lay outside the gene matches. Per germline, CDR1 SNHLY and CDR2 FYNNEI. This CDR3 contains 14 residues. The CDR3 bases are TGTGCCAGCAGGGGACTAGCGGCCACCGGGGAGCTGTTTTTT. This sequence encodes CASRGLAATGELFF.

The chain links TRBV5-1 to TRBJ2-2, with D unresolved. The ends were cut back, 0 bases at V and 0 bases at J, with 6 bases in the middle. From germline, CDR1 is SGHRS and CDR2 YFSETQ. The CDR3 is 15 amino acids. In DNA, the CDR3 is TGCGCCAGCAGCTTGGACAGACCGAACACCGGGGAGCTGTTTTTT. This sequence encodes CASSLDRPNTGELFF.

This clone was counted only a few times. The sample contains more than one DNA sequence encoding this CDR3. The rearrangement uses TRBV29-1 and TRBJ2-1; D is uncertain. This CDR3 comprises 10 residues. Deletions cut 6 bases from V and 4 bases from J, with 4 bases between. From germline, CDR1 is SQVTM and CDR2 ANQGSEA. The CDR3 loop is CSVGYNEQFF. In DNA, the CDR3 is TGCAGCGTCGGATACAATGAGCAGTTCTTC.

This clone came up a few times. The CDR3 reads CSASAGVDEQFF. The CDR3 DNA reads as TGCAGCGCCAGTGCGGGGGTAGATGAGCAGTTCTTC. The rearrangement joins TRBV29-1 to TRBJ2-1; 7 positions match TRBD2. With 7 bases clipped from V and 8 bases from J, the junction kept 8 bases outside the gene matches. The CDR3 loop spans 12 amino acids. The germline CDR1 and CDR2 sequences are SQVTM and ANQGSEA.

The rearrangement links TRBV29-1 to TRBJ2-1; D unclear. Germline CDR1 reads SQVTM; CDR2 reads ANQGSEA. The CDR3 loop spans 14 amino acids. V was trimmed by 6 bases and J by 0 bases, leaving 12 bases between them. CDR3 protein: CSVRYLSSYNEQFF. The CDR3 region has the DNA TGCAGCGTCCGTTACTTGAGCTCCTACAATGAGCAGTTCTTC.

For the CDR3, the DNA is TGTGCCATCAGTGGGCAGGGAATGAACACTGAAGCTTTCTTT. It encodes CAISGQGMNTEAFF. The chain carries TRBV10-3 and TRBJ1-1, with D maybe TRBD1 (5 bases). CDR3 length equals 14 residues. V was pared by 4 bases and J by 0 bases, with 9 bases between. In germline, CDR1 is ENHRY, CDR2 SYGVKD.

V is TRBV29-1 and J is TRBJ2-2, with D unresolved. The germline V gene has CDR1 SQVTM and CDR2 ANQGSEA. Trimming shortened V by 5 bases and J by 3 bases, and 7 bases separated the two germline ends. The CDR3 has 12 residues. CDR3 nucleotide sequence: TGCAGCGTTTACGGGTACACCGGGGAGCTGTTTTTT. This sequence encodes CSVYGYTGELFF.

This clone was detected only a few times. The CDR3 loop reads CASSMDRRGGYTF. The CDR3, as DNA: TGTGCCAGCAGCATGGACAGGCGAGGAGGCTACACCTTC. J is TRBJ1-2 and V is TRBV5-4; 7 bases align to TRBD1. The CDR3 runs to 13 residues. Unmatched junction bases numbered 8, after V lost 4 bases and J lost 8 bases. Per the germline V gene, CDR1 is SGHNT and CDR2 is YYREEE (reference sequence).

The rearrangement uses TRBV7-2 and TRBJ2-7; D ambiguous. Germline V gives CDR1 SGHTA, CDR2 FQGNSA. The CDR3 length is 13 residues. Trimming took 1 base from V and 12 from J, leaving 16 bases between them. This CDR3 reads CASSLGSGSMRYF. In nucleotides, the CDR3 is TGTGCCAGCAGCTTAGGCTCGGGCAGCATGAGGTACTTC.

There are a few counts of this clone. The chain recombines TRBV29-1 with TRBJ2-7; D not resolved. The germline gives CDR1 SQVTM, CDR2 ANQGSEA. The CDR3 has 11 amino acids. V lost 5 bases and J 3 bases, leaving 8 bases between the germline ends. CDR3 in amino acids: CSVLSNYEQYF. For the CDR3, the DNA is TGCAGCGTTCTCTCCAACTACGAGCAGTACTTC.

V gene TRBV5-4 combines with J gene TRBJ1-2; perhaps TRBD1 as D (5 bases). The CDR3 is made up of 14 amino acids. Trimming took 6 bases from V and 3 from J, leaving 15 bases between them. Germline CDR1 SGHNT, CDR2 YYREEE (reference sequence). Here the CDR3 reads CASTRGGEDYGYTF. The CDR3 DNA reads as TGTGCCAGCACCCGGGGAGGGGAGGACTATGGCTACACCTTC.

The J gene is TRBJ2-1, the V gene TRBV4-2, with D tentatively TRBD1 (5 bases). The CDR3 spans 15 residues. Germline-derived CDR1 and CDR2 are LGHNA and YNFKEQ. Trimming removed 3 bases from V and 4 bases from J, with 13 bases in between. CDR3 in amino acids: CASSHSGYTYNEQFF. DNA of the CDR3: TGTGCCAGCAGCCACTCAGGGTACACTTACAATGAGCAGTTCTTC.

This clone was detected only a few times. The genes are TRBV19 and TRBJ2-3, with a tentative D call TRBD2 (5 bases). The V end lost 1 base, the J end lost 6 bases, and 8 bases lay between the germline ends. The CDR3 consists of 13 residues. Germline V gives CDR1 LNHDA, CDR2 SQIVND (reference sequence). Here the CDR3 DNA reads TGTGCCAGTAGTATAGGCCGGGGTGATACGCAGTATTTT. Protein product: CASSIGRGDTQYF. The full variable domain, rest sourced from reference TRBV19 and TRBJ2-3, is DGGITQSPKYLFRKEGQNVTLSCEQNLNHDAMYWYRQDPGQGLRLIYYSQIVNDFQKGDIAEGYSVSREKKESFPLTVTSAQKNPTAFYLCASSIGRGDTQYFGPGTRLTVL.

This clone was seen a few times. The J gene is TRBJ2-3, the V gene TRBV14; D is undetermined. Germline V CDR1 and CDR2: SGHDN, FVKESK. V was pared by 0 bases and J by 2 bases, with 12 bases between. This CDR3 comprises 16 residues. DNA of the CDR3: TGTGCCAGCAGCCAAGATAGGTGGCTAAACACAGATACGCAGTATTTT. Translating it yields CASSQDRWLNTDTQYF.

This clone occurred once. The rearrangement links TRBV27 to TRBJ2-1; D remains unclear. Trimming took off 8 bases at V and 3 bases at J, with 14 bases between the two ends. The length of the CDR3 is 14 residues. Germline assignment: CDR1 MNHEY and CDR2 SMNVEV (reference sequence). The CDR3 here is CASGRAINYNEQFF. The CDR3 nucleotides read TGTGCCAGCGGCCGGGCCATCAACTACAATGAGCAGTTCTTC.

The chain is built from TRBV2 and TRBJ1-5; 7 bases fit TRBD1. From germline, CDR1 is SNHLY and CDR2 FYNNEI. V shed 6 bases, J shed 2 bases, and the junction held 7 bases outside the gene matches. The CDR3 runs 15 residues. CDR3 bases: TGTGCCAGCAGCCGACAGGGTTTTGGCAATCAGCCCCAGCATTTT. This sequence encodes CASSRQGFGNQPQHF.

The chain combines TRBV30 with TRBJ1-3; D call uncertain. This CDR3 spans 14 amino acids. Per the germline V gene, CDR1 is GTSNPN and CDR2 is SVGIG (reference sequence). V dropped 0 bases and J dropped 4 bases, with 10 bases sitting between them. DNA of the CDR3: TGTGCCTGGAGTGTACGGGGTCTCGGAAACACCATATATTTT. This sequence encodes CAWSVRGLGNTIYF.

The chain uses TRBV7-9 and TRBJ2-7, with D tentatively TRBD1 (6 bases). V was trimmed by 5 bases and J by 0 bases, leaving 11 bases between them. Germline values: CDR1 SEHNR, CDR2 FQNEAQ (reference sequence). The CDR3 has 14 residues. The CDR3 is CASSRRDTSYEQYF. CDR3 DNA sequence: TGTGCCAGCAGCCGCCGGGACACCTCCTACGAGCAGTACTTC. Full variable domain (outside the CDR3, taken from reference TRBV7-9 and TRBJ2-7): DTGVSQNPRHKITKRGQNVTFRCDPISEHNRLYWYRQTLGQGPEFLTYFQNEAQLEKSRLLSDRFSAERPKGSFSTLEIQRTEQGDSAMYLCASSRRDTSYEQYFGPGTRLTVT.

The V and J genes are TRBV5-1 and TRBJ2-5, with D tentatively TRBD2 (6 bases). This CDR3 is 14 amino acids long. The germline V gene has CDR1 SGHRS and CDR2 YFSETQ. Trimming removed 1 base from V and 7 bases from J, with 14 bases in between. The CDR3 here is CASSLLGTGGTQYF. DNA for the CDR3: TGCGCCAGCAGCTTGTTAGGGACTGGGGGGACCCAGTACTTC.

The chain uses TRBV11-2 and TRBJ2-5, with D possibly matching TRBD2 (5 bases). The CDR3 runs to 14 residues. V was trimmed by 3 bases and J by 5 bases, leaving 13 bases between them. Germline V gene data show CDR1 as SGHAT and CDR2 as FQNNGV. In DNA form, the CDR3 reads TGTGCCAGCAGCTTTGCGGGTTCGGCGGAGACCCAGTACTTC. Protein sequence: CASSFAGSAETQYF.

This clone turned up a few times. This rearrangement joins TRBV29-1 to TRBJ1-4; TRBD1 agrees at 7 bases. The CDR3 loop spans 12 amino acids. The V and J ends lost 6 bases and 6 bases, in that order; junction bases with no gene match: 4. Looked up from germline, CDR1 is SQVTM and CDR2 is ANQGSEA. CDR3 nucleotide sequence: TGCAGCGTAAGGACAGGTTATGAAAAACTGTTTTTT. Its protein is CSVRTGYEKLFF.

In regard to this clone: One end of the junction varies from germline; a read error may be responsible. V usage is TRBV28 and J usage is TRBJ1-4; D gene ambiguous. Germline V lookup: CDR1 MDHEN, CDR2 SYDVKM. The CDR3 totals 12 residues. The CDR3, as DNA: TGTGCCAGCGGAACGACTAAGGAAAAACTGTTTTTT. Translating gives CASGTTKEKLFF. The full variable domain, with the rest looked up from reference TRBV28 and TRBJ1-4, is DVKVTQSSRYLVKRTGEKVFLECVQDMDHENMFWYRQDPGLGLRLIYFSYDVKMKEKGDIPEGYSVSREKKERFSLILESASTNQTSMYLCASGTTKEKLFFGSGTQLSVL.

This chain links TRBV6-5 with TRBJ1-1, with 9 bases matching TRBD1. V shed 2 bases, J shed 5 bases, and the junction held 9 bases outside the gene matches. Germline-derived CDR1 and CDR2 are MNHEY and SVGAGI. The CDR3 contains 16 residues. CDR3 loop: CASSYGGDRVRTEAFF. As DNA, the CDR3 is TGTGCCAGCAGTTACGGTGGGGACAGGGTGAGGACTGAAGCTTTCTTT.

This clone was detected only a few times. The chain has TRBV5-6 and TRBJ1-1; a possible D gene is TRBD1 (5 bases). Germline CDR1 and CDR2: SGHDT and YYEEEE. Trimming left V 2 bases short and J 12 bases short, with 17 bases between. The CDR3 is 13 amino acids. The CDR3 sequence is CASSFSQQESSFF. CDR3 coding DNA: TGTGCCAGCAGCTTCTCCCAACAGGAGTCCTCTTTCTTT.

This clone was observed a few times. The chain has TRBV5-1 and TRBJ1-1; possibly TRBD1 for D (5 bases). Germline V gives CDR1 SGHRS, CDR2 YFSETQ. There are 15 residues in the CDR3. Trimming shortened V by 4 bases and J by 4 bases, and 17 bases separated the two germline ends. The CDR3 bases are TGCGCCAGCAGCCTCGGACACGGCGGGAGCACTGAAGCTTTCTTT. Translation: CASSLGHGGSTEAFF.

V usage is TRBV6-5 and J usage is TRBJ2-1; TRBD2 matches at 7 bases. From germline, CDR1 is MNHEY and CDR2 SVGAGI. This CDR3 is 15 amino acids long. After removal of 6 bases from V and 2 bases from J, the junction contained 7 bases not matched to a gene. In DNA form, the CDR3 reads TGTGCCAGCAGCCGGAGCGGGATAGCCTACAATGAGCAGTTCTTC. Translation: CASSRSGIAYNEQFF.

V gene TRBV7-2 combines with J gene TRBJ1-5, with no clear D. The CDR3 is 13 residues long. CDR1 is SGHTA, CDR2 FQGNSA, per germline. V shed 1 base and J shed 4 bases, with 5 bases lying between them. In nucleotides, the CDR3 is TGTGCCAGCAGCTTAGGGTTAAATCAGCCCCAGCATTTT. Amino acids: CASSLGLNQPQHF.